This TCR beta chain stems from a study of T cell responses to AZD1222 COVID-19 vaccine. Overall study: Timing groups of about 4 and about 12 weeks for second doses were pooled. General study points: In a largely white British group with more females than males, clonal diversity was possibly underestimated.

TCRdb keeps only in-frame clones here, not all; method: immunoSEQ multiplex PCR. The sample carries 150,000 or so clones, about 90% recorded once. Note on this clone: Its target is unknown.

The CDR3 length is 18 residues. V dropped 0 bases and J dropped 0 bases, with 13 bases sitting between them. CDR1 and CDR2 from the germline V gene are SGHTS and YDEGEE. The receptor was derived from an adult in good health. The chain uses TRBV5-8 and TRBJ1-6, with no clear D. The specimen comprised peripheral blood, sampled on day 0 of AZD1222 vaccination. CDR3 nucleotides: TGTGCCAGCAGCTTGGTTCCAGGAACGAGCTCCTATAATTCACCCCTCCACTTT. Its protein is CASSLVPGTSSYNSPLHF. The whole variable domain, filled in from reference TRBV5-8 and TRBJ1-6, reads EAGVTQSPTHLIKTRGQQATLRCSPISGHTSVYWYQQALGLGLQFLLWYDEGEERNRGNFPPRFSGRQFPNYSSELNVNALELEDSALYLCASSLVPGTSSYNSPLHFGNGTRLTVT.